Each of the 10 T cell receptor beta chains below was sequenced from the same sample in a study of blood T cell repertoires in COVID-19. Sequencing was performed with immunoSEQ multiplex PCR; in TCRdb, only in-frame clones are kept and a portion is missing. The sample yields more than 250,000 clones, about 89% seen once. What was sequenced was PBMCs or T cells enriched from blood (not recorded which). The receptor set was obtained from a young woman who had recovered from COVID-19.

The chain combines TRBV4-3 with TRBJ2-7; 7 nucleotides align to TRBD1. The CDR3 sequence is 16 residues long. V gave up 4 bases and J gave up 0 bases; unmatched junction bases: 9. CDR1 LGHNA and CDR2 YSLEER come from the germline V gene. The DNA of the CDR3 is TGCGCCAGCAGCCCAATGACAGGGAAAAGCTCCTACGAGCAGTACTTC. Protein: CASSPMTGKSSYEQYF.

This clone was recorded only once. The chain recombines TRBV28 with TRBJ2-7; 15 bases align to TRBD2. J gave up 3 bases and V 5 bases, and 20 bases lay outside the gene matches. Germline loops: CDR1 MDHEN, CDR2 SYDVKM. The CDR3 contains 21 residues. The CDR3 loop reads CASSPTFLPGTSGRLDYEQYF. Written as DNA, the CDR3 is TGTGCCAGCAGTCCCACTTTCCTTCCCGGGACTAGCGGGAGGCTGGACTACGAGCAGTACTTC.

The chain combines TRBV12-3 or TRBV12-4 with TRBJ1-1, with D hard to call. V gave up 4 bases and J gave up 1 base, with 7 bases separating them. This CDR3 has 13 residues. CDR3 nucleotides: TGTGCCAGCAGTTGGGCCAAGAACACTGAAGCTTTCTTT. Translating it yields CASSWAKNTEAFF.

Of note for this clone: This same CDR3 is encoded by further DNA sequences in the sample. The rearrangement joins TRBV5-1 to TRBJ1-2, with 7 nucleotides matching TRBD1. V trimming: 0 bases; J trimming: 8 bases; junction bases outside the gene matches: 4. The CDR3 contains 13 residues. Germline V gene data show CDR1 as SGHRS and CDR2 as YFSETQ. The CDR3 DNA follows: TGCGCCAGCAGCTTGGGACAGGGAGGCGGCTACACCTTC. Protein product: CASSLGQGGGYTF.

CDR3 in amino acids: CASSTGDATNEKLFF. CDR3 sequence (DNA): TGTGCCAGCAGCACAGGGGATGCAACTAATGAAAAACTGTTTTTT. The chain uses TRBV5-8 and TRBJ1-4, with TRBD1 matching 7 bases. The CDR3 runs 15 residues. Per the germline V gene, CDR1 is SGHTS and CDR2 is YDEGEE. V lost 4 bases to trimming and J lost 0 bases; unmatched junction nucleotides: 3.

The rearrangement uses TRBV10-2 and TRBJ1-2; 8 positions match TRBD1. After removal of 5 bases from V and 5 bases from J, the junction contained 7 bases not matched to a gene. This CDR3 has 14 residues. Germline assignment: CDR1 WSHSY and CDR2 SAAADI. The CDR3 bases are TGCGCCAGCAGTCCGGACAGGGAGCAGTATGGCTACACCTTC. The encoded protein is CASSPDREQYGYTF.

The rearrangement links TRBV30 to TRBJ1-2; D is unresolved. Trimming left V 3 bases short and J 2 bases short, with 4 bases between. Germline V gene lookup returns CDR1 GTSNPN and CDR2 SVGIG (reference sequence). The CDR3 contains 11 residues. The CDR3 DNA follows: TGTGCCTGGAGACACAACTATGGCTACACCTTC. Translating gives CAWRHNYGYTF. The whole variable domain, remainder taken from reference TRBV30 and TRBJ1-2, is SQTIHQWPATLVQPVGSPLSLECTVEGTSNPNLYWYRQAAGRGLQLLFYSVGIGQISSEVPQNLSASRPQDRQFILSSKKLLLSDSGFYLCAWRHNYGYTFGSGTRLTVV.

This sequence joins TRBV24-1 and TRBJ1-5; 7 bases map to TRBD1. This CDR3 contains 15 residues. The J segment lost 5 bases and the V segment lost 7 bases, leaving 10 bases of the junction unmatched. Germline values: CDR1 KGHDR, CDR2 SFDVKD. The CDR3 DNA reads TGTGCCACCAGGACACCCGGCAGGGGGGATCAGCCCCAGCATTTT. This translates into CATRTPGRGDQPQHF.

The chain employs TRBV5-6 and TRBJ2-3, with 8 bases aligning to TRBD1. Germline CDR1 reads SGHDT; CDR2 reads YYEEEE. Trimming cost V 3 bases and J 3 bases; bases outside gene matches: 3. This CDR3 contains 14 residues. The CDR3 is CASSWTGNTDTQYF. The CDR3 DNA is TGTGCCAGCAGCTGGACAGGGAATACAGATACGCAGTATTTT.

The chain combines TRBV19 with TRBJ1-5, with TRBD1 identical over 7 bases. J was trimmed by 7 bases and V by 2 bases; bases with no gene match: 5. Germline CDR1 and CDR2: LNHDA and SQIVND (reference sequence). The CDR3 loop spans 14 amino acids. The CDR3, as DNA: TGTGCCAGTAGTATAAACAGGGGAGACCAGCCCCAGCATTTT. It encodes CASSINRGDQPQHF.